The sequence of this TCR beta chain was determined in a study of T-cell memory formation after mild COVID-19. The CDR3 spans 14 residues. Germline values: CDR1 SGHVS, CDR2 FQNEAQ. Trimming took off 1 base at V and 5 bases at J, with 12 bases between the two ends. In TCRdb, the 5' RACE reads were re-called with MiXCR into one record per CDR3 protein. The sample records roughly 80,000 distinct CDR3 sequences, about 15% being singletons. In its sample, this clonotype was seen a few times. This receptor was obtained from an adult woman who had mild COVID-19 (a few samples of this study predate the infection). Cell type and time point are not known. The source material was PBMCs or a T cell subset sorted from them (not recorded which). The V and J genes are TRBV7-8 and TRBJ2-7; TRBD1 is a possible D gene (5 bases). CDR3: CASSLGVGANEQYF. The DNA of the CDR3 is TGTGCCAGCAGCTTAGGTGTAGGGGCTAACGAGCAGTACTTC. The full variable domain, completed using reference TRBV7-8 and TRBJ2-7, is GAGVSQSPRYKVAKRGQDVALRCDPISGHVSLFWYQQALGQGPEFLTYFQNEAQLDKSGLPSDRFFAERPEGSVSTLKIQRTQQEDSAVYLCASSLGVGANEQYFGPGTRLTVT.